This TCR beta chain was sequenced for a study of molecular identifiers for immune sequencing clone quantification. Worth noting for this clonotype: The junction departs from the called germline gene at one end, perhaps through a read error.

Each CDR3 protein gets one entry after TCRdb re-called the PCR reads with MiXCR. The profile covers more than 550,000 distinct CDR3 sequences, with roughly 25% appearing a single time and about 0.8% taken by the ten largest. The CDR3 loop spans 15 amino acids. Germline V gene data show CDR1 as LGHDT and CDR2 as YNNKEL (reference sequence). This sequence originates from a human donor in good health. Some libraries in this study had Jurkat cell RNA spiked in. The genes are TRBV3-1 and TRBJ2-7; D remains ambiguous. Sequencing was carried out using naive CD8+ T cells from blood, with Jurkat cell RNA spiked in. Subset here: FACS-sorted CD8+CD4-CCR7+CD45RA+ naive T cells. Written as DNA, the CDR3 is TGTGCCAGCAGCCGCCCGGGTGTGGGTGTCTCCGAGCCGTCCTTC. Its protein product is CASSRPGVGVSEPSF.